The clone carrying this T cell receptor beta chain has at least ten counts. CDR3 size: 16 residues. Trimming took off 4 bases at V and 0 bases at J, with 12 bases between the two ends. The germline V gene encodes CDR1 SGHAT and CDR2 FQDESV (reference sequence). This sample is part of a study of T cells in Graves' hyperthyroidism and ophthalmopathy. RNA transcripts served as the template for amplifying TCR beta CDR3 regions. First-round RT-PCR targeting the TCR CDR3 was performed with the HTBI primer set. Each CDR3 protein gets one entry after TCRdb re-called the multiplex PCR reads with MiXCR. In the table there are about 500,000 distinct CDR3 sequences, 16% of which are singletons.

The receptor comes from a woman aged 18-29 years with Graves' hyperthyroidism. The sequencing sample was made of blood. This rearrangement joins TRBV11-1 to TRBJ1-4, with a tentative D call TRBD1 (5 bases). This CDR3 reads CASSSDSVATNEKLFF. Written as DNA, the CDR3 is TGTGCCAGCAGCTCCGACAGTGTTGCAACTAATGAAAAACTGTTTTTT.